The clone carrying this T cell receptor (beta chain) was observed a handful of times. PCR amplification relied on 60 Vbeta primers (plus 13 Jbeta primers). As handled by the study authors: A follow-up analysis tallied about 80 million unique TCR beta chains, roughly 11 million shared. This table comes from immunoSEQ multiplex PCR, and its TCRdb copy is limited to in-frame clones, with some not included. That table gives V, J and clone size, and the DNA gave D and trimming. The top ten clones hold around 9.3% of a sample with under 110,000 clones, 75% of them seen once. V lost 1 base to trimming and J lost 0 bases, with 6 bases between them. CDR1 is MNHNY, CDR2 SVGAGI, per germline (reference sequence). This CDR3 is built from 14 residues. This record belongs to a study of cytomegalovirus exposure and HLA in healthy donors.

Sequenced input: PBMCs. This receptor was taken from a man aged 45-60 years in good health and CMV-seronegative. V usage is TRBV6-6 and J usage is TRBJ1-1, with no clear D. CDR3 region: CASSYLEVNTEAFF. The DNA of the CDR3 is TGTGCCAGCAGTTACTTGGAGGTGAACACTGAAGCTTTCTTT.